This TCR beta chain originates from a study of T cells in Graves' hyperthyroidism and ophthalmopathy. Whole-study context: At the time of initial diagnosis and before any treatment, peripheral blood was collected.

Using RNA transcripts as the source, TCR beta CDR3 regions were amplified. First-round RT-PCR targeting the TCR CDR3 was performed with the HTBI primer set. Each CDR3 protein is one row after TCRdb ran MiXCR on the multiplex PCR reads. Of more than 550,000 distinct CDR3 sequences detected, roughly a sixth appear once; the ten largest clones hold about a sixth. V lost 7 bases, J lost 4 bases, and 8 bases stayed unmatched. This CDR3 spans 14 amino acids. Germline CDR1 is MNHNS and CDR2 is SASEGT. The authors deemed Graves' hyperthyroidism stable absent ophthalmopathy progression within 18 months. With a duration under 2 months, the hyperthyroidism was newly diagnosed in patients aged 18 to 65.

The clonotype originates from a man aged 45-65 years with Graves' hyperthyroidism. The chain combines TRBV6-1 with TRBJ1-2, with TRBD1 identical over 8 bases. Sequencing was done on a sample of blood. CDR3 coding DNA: TGTGCCAGCACTATAGGACAGGGCGGCTATGGCTACACCTTC. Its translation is CASTIGQGGYGYTF.